Listed below are T cell receptor beta chains from one sample, sequenced in a study of CD8 T cells in ankylosing spondylitis. TCRdb redid the calling of the 5' RACE reads with MiXCR, one entry per CDR3 protein. The data hold 350,000 to 450,000 distinct CDR3 sequences, with roughly 25% observed a single time. Sequenced sample: blood, either unsorted or a sorted T cell fraction (not recorded which). Every receptor here comes from a male donor with ankylosing spondylitis. Each CDR3 is given without its conserved first and last residue. D genes are given only for firm matches.

d_gene	j_gene	v_gene	len	CDR3aa
TRBD1	TRBJ1-5	TRBV20-1	12	SAGGQGFYQPQH
NA	TRBJ1-1	TRBV2	11	ASSENWNTEAF
TRBD1	TRBJ2-5	TRBV12-3/TRBV12-4	16	ASSLHFGTGGAGETQY
NA	TRBJ2-5	TRBV5-1	10	ASSLDGGTQY
NA	TRBJ1-1	TRBV5-6	11	ASSLMGEAEAF
NA	TRBJ1-2	TRBV7-9	11	ASSLEAGYGYT
TRBD2	TRBJ2-7	TRBV29-1	11	SVDSGRASEQY
TRBD1	TRBJ2-2	TRBV29-1	12	SVWTGENTGELF
NA	TRBJ2-3	TRBV20-1	12	SVTIRWRTDTQY
NA	TRBJ2-6	TRBV14	19	ASSRQLKWTEQNSGANVLT
NA	TRBJ1-1	TRBV7-2	13	ASSREGFAYTEAF
NA	TRBJ2-7	TRBV20-1	11	SASRGEYYEQY
TRBD2	TRBJ2-3	TRBV7-2	13	ASSLDKREWDTQY
TRBD2	TRBJ2-3	TRBV12-3/TRBV12-4	12	ASSPRLASDTQY
NA	TRBJ2-1	TRBV25-1	9	ASRTGYEQF
TRBD1	TRBJ1-5	TRBV5-6	13	ASSSHWTGNQPQH
TRBD1	TRBJ1-1	TRBV11-2	12	ANSFGQANTEAF
TRBD2	TRBJ2-7	TRBV6-2/TRBV6-3	11	ASSYSGLAEQY
NA	TRBJ2-3	TRBV27	14	ASSSASRPDTDTQY
NA	TRBJ2-1	TRBV5-1	14	ASSLDRNPSYNEQF
TRBD1	TRBJ2-3	TRBV6-1	12	ASSADRDTDTQY
NA	TRBJ1-4	TRBV12-3/TRBV12-4	10	ASTRVGEKLF
TRBD2	TRBJ2-1	TRBV6-2/TRBV6-3	13	ASRLRREVYNEQF
TRBD1	TRBJ1-5	TRBV12-3/TRBV12-4	13	ASSLTRQGGQPQH